A selection of T cell receptor beta chains follows, all from one sample in a study of control samples from healthy donors and cancer patients. Here immunoSEQ multiplex PCR was the method, and the copy in TCRdb shows in-frame clones only, minus some. The table has over 200,000 clones, over 75% seen once. Sequencing was performed on PBMCs. The source is an older woman with lung cancer. Both conserved end residues are part of each CDR3. The D gene is left open where the match is weak. Clone size, where shown, is once, few, many, or a class for clones that have expanded.

d_gene: .
abundance: .
v_gene: TRBV11-1
j_gene: TRBJ2-7
CDR3nt: TGTGCCACCTCAAGGGGGGGATTCTCCTACGAGCAGTACTTC
CDR3aa: CATSRGGFSYEQYF

d_gene: .
abundance: .
v_gene: TRBV19
j_gene: TRBJ1-2
CDR3nt: TGTGCCAGTAGTCTCGGGGACGGCTATGGCTACACCTTC
CDR3aa: CASSLGDGYGYTF

d_gene: TRBD1
abundance: .
v_gene: TRBV28
j_gene: TRBJ1-6
CDR3nt: TGTGCCAGCAGTTTAAGGGGGCTAGGGGTTTCACCCCTCCACTTT
CDR3aa: CASSLRGLGVSPLHF

d_gene: TRBD2
abundance: .
v_gene: TRBV28
j_gene: TRBJ2-7
CDR3nt: TGTGCCAGCACTCCCGGGGGAGCGGGAGGCTACGAGCAGTACTTC
CDR3aa: CASTPGGAGGYEQYF

d_gene: .
abundance: .
v_gene: TRBV6-6
j_gene: TRBJ2-3
CDR3nt: TGTGCCAGCAGTTACCTGACTAGCACAGATACGCAGTATTTT
CDR3aa: CASSYLTSTDTQYF

d_gene: .
abundance: .
v_gene: TRBV5-6
j_gene: TRBJ2-1
CDR3nt: TGTGCCAGCAGCTCGGACGCTGAAGGGGAGCAGTTCTTC
CDR3aa: CASSSDAEGEQFF

d_gene: .
abundance: .
v_gene: TRBV18
j_gene: TRBJ1-1
CDR3nt: TGTGCCAGCTCACCTCAGGGGACAAACACTGAAGCTTTCTTT
CDR3aa: CASSPQGTNTEAFF

d_gene: TRBD2
abundance: .
v_gene: TRBV11-2
j_gene: TRBJ2-1
CDR3nt: TGTGCCAGCAGCGCTCTAGCGGGGGGGCCGGCCTATGAGCAGTTCTTC
CDR3aa: CASSALAGGPAYEQFF

d_gene: .
abundance: .
v_gene: TRBV12-3/TRBV12-4
j_gene: TRBJ1-1
CDR3nt: TGTGGTGTCGGGACTCGGTTCTCTGAAGCTTTCTTT
CDR3aa: CGVGTRFSEAFF

d_gene: .
abundance: .
v_gene: TRBV3-1/TRBV3-2
j_gene: TRBJ1-2
CDR3nt: TGTGCCAGCAGCCAGGACGCTTACTATGGCTACACCTTC
CDR3aa: CASSQDAYYGYTF

d_gene: .
abundance: .
v_gene: TRBV9
j_gene: TRBJ2-2
CDR3nt: TGTGCCAGCAGCCCCCGGGAGGGGGCTTCAGGCGGGGAGCTGTTTTTT
CDR3aa: CASSPREGASGGELFF

d_gene: .
abundance: .
v_gene: TRBV7-9
j_gene: TRBJ2-1
CDR3nt: TGTGCCAGCAGCCTCCGGGCCCCTCCGCAGTTCTTC
CDR3aa: CASSLRAPPQFF

d_gene: .
abundance: .
v_gene: TRBV12-3/TRBV12-4
j_gene: TRBJ2-3
CDR3nt: TGTGCCAGCAGTCTGGGGGCTCCGGGTACGCAGTATTTT
CDR3aa: CASSLGAPGTQYF

d_gene: .
abundance: .
v_gene: TRBV7-9
j_gene: TRBJ2-5
CDR3nt: TGTGCCAGCAGCTTAGGGGGAACGGAGACCCAGTACTTC
CDR3aa: CASSLGGTETQYF

d_gene: TRBD1
abundance: .
v_gene: TRBV4-2
j_gene: TRBJ1-3
CDR3nt: TGTGCCAGCAGCCAAGAAGGGACAGGGGTCTTCAACTCTGGAAACACCATATATTTT
CDR3aa: CASSQEGTGVFNSGNTIYF

d_gene: .
abundance: .
v_gene: TRBV4-1
j_gene: TRBJ1-3
CDR3nt: TGCGCCAGCAGCCAAGCCATATTGGAGGGCCTTGCGGGAAACACCATATATTTT
CDR3aa: CASSQAILEGLAGNTIYF

d_gene: TRBD1
abundance: .
v_gene: TRBV15
j_gene: TRBJ1-1
CDR3nt: TGTGCCACCAGCAGAGTGGACAGGGATGGCACTGAAGCTTTCTTT
CDR3aa: CATSRVDRDGTEAFF

d_gene: .
abundance: .
v_gene: TRBV19
j_gene: TRBJ2-7
CDR3nt: TGTGCCAGTAGTATAGGATCCAGGGGCTACGAGCAGTACTTC
CDR3aa: CASSIGSRGYEQYF

d_gene: TRBD1
abundance: .
v_gene: TRBV7-3
j_gene: TRBJ2-2
CDR3nt: TGTGCCAGCAGCTTACTGCAGGGGGCTGGGACCGGGGAGCTGTTTTTT
CDR3aa: CASSLLQGAGTGELFF

d_gene: TRBD1
abundance: once
v_gene: TRBV6-1
j_gene: TRBJ1-5
CDR3nt: TGTGCCAGCAGTGGTATCGCCGGGACAGGAGGGCAGCCCCAGCATTTT
CDR3aa: CASSGIAGTGGQPQHF

d_gene: .
abundance: .
v_gene: TRBV7-8
j_gene: TRBJ2-5
CDR3nt: TGTGCCAGCCGCCTCGGGGGGCCCAACCAAGAGACCCAGTACTTC
CDR3aa: CASRLGGPNQETQYF

d_gene: .
abundance: .
v_gene: TRBV12-5
j_gene: TRBJ2-3
CDR3nt: TGTGCTAGTGGTAGGGGAATTACAGATACGCAGTATTTT
CDR3aa: CASGRGITDTQYF

d_gene: .
abundance: .
v_gene: TRBV6-5
j_gene: TRBJ2-2
CDR3nt: TGTGCCAGCAGCTCAGGGGCCACCGGGGAGCTGTTTTTT
CDR3aa: CASSSGATGELFF

d_gene: .
abundance: .
v_gene: TRBV10-2
j_gene: TRBJ1-1
CDR3nt: TGCGCCAGTAAGGTTTTGAACACTGAAGCTTTCTTT
CDR3aa: CASKVLNTEAFF

d_gene: .
abundance: .
v_gene: TRBV5-1
j_gene: TRBJ2-1
CDR3nt: TGCGCCAGCAGCTTGGATTCTAGTCCTGGGTTCTTC
CDR3aa: CASSLDSSPGFF

d_gene: .
abundance: .
v_gene: TRBV19
j_gene: TRBJ1-5
CDR3nt: TGTGCCAGTATACCGGGGTACAATCAGCCCCAGCATTTT
CDR3aa: CASIPGYNQPQHF

d_gene: TRBD2
abundance: .
v_gene: TRBV15
j_gene: TRBJ2-1
CDR3nt: TGTGCCACCAGCGGTGGGACTAGCGGGGGGCTCCGCTCCTACAATGAGCAGTTCTTC
CDR3aa: CATSGGTSGGLRSYNEQFF

d_gene: TRBD2
abundance: once
v_gene: TRBV9
j_gene: TRBJ2-7
CDR3nt: TGTGCCAGCAGCGCGACCGGGGGGTTCTACGAGCAGTACTTC
CDR3aa: CASSATGGFYEQYF

d_gene: .
abundance: .
v_gene: TRBV12-3/TRBV12-4
j_gene: TRBJ2-5
CDR3nt: TGTGCCAGCAACCTCTGGGGGGAGACCCAGTACTTC
CDR3aa: CASNLWGETQYF

d_gene: TRBD1
abundance: .
v_gene: TRBV10-2
j_gene: TRBJ1-5
CDR3nt: TGCGCCAGTGAGGACAGGGTTTATCAGCCCCAGCATTTT
CDR3aa: CASEDRVYQPQHF

d_gene: .
abundance: .
v_gene: TRBV7-8
j_gene: TRBJ2-5
CDR3nt: TGTGCCAGCAGCTTAGAAGCGGTAGGGACCCAGTACTTC
CDR3aa: CASSLEAVGTQYF

d_gene: .
abundance: .
v_gene: TRBV20-1
j_gene: TRBJ2-1
CDR3nt: TGCAGTGCTAGTAATAGCGCTAACAATGAGCAGTTCTTC
CDR3aa: CSASNSANNEQFF

d_gene: .
abundance: .
v_gene: TRBV9
j_gene: TRBJ2-7
CDR3nt: TGTGCCAGCAGCGTAGGTCGTACAGGGAGTTCCTACGAGCAGTACTTC
CDR3aa: CASSVGRTGSSYEQYF

d_gene: .
abundance: .
v_gene: TRBV6-6
j_gene: TRBJ1-4
CDR3nt: TGTGCCAGCAGTTACTCGATACTCGAAAAACTGTTTTTT
CDR3aa: CASSYSILEKLFF

d_gene: TRBD2
abundance: once
v_gene: TRBV10-3
j_gene: TRBJ2-1
CDR3nt: TGTGCCATCAGTGAGTCAGGAACTAGCGGGAGTAAGAATGAGCAGTTCTTC
CDR3aa: CAISESGTSGSKNEQFF

d_gene: .
abundance: .
v_gene: TRBV24-1
j_gene: TRBJ1-5
CDR3nt: TGTGCCACCAGTGAGGGGGGCAGACAGCCCCAGCATTTT
CDR3aa: CATSEGGRQPQHF

d_gene: .
abundance: .
v_gene: TRBV7-9
j_gene: TRBJ1-1
CDR3nt: TGTGCCAGCAGCTTAGTCGGGGGTGTCACTGAAGCTTTCTTT
CDR3aa: CASSLVGGVTEAFF

d_gene: TRBD2
abundance: once
v_gene: TRBV6-5
j_gene: TRBJ2-1
CDR3nt: TGTGCCATCTCCATAGCGGGAGGGCCTGATGAGCAGTTCTTC
CDR3aa: CAISIAGGPDEQFF

d_gene: TRBD2
abundance: .
v_gene: TRBV28
j_gene: TRBJ2-3
CDR3nt: TGTGCCAGCAGTCAACTAGCGGGAGGCTCCACAGATACGCAGTATTTT
CDR3aa: CASSQLAGGSTDTQYF

d_gene: .
abundance: once
v_gene: TRBV14
j_gene: TRBJ2-5
CDR3nt: TGTGCCAGCAGCCAAGATTTGACACCTTCTAAAGAGACCCAGTACTTC
CDR3aa: CASSQDLTPSKETQYF

d_gene: TRBD1
abundance: .
v_gene: TRBV2
j_gene: TRBJ1-2
CDR3nt: TGTGCCAGCAGTATAGGGGGCAGGGGGTATTATGGCTACACCTTC
CDR3aa: CASSIGGRGYYGYTF

d_gene: .
abundance: few
v_gene: TRBV10-1
j_gene: TRBJ1-1
CDR3nt: TGCGCCAGCAGTAGACAGCCTACGGGCACTGAAGCTTTCTTT
CDR3aa: CASSRQPTGTEAFF

d_gene: TRBD1
abundance: .
v_gene: TRBV9
j_gene: TRBJ1-1
CDR3nt: TGTGCCAGCAGCGTAGAAAACAGGGGGACTGAAGCTTTCTTT
CDR3aa: CASSVENRGTEAFF

d_gene: .
abundance: .
v_gene: TRBV7-9
j_gene: TRBJ1-1
CDR3nt: TGTGCCAGCAGCTTTTTAGCCAGGGACACTGAAGCTTTCTTT
CDR3aa: CASSFLARDTEAFF

d_gene: .
abundance: .
v_gene: TRBV19
j_gene: TRBJ1-2
CDR3nt: TGTGCCAGTAGTATAAAGCCCGGGGGAGGCTACACCTTC
CDR3aa: CASSIKPGGGYTF

d_gene: .
abundance: .
v_gene: TRBV21-1
j_gene: TRBJ1-6
CDR3nt: TGTGCCAGCAGCAAAGCAAACCTCCGGGACACCAAATACCTCCACTTT
CDR3aa: CASSKANLRDTKYLHF

d_gene: TRBD2
abundance: .
v_gene: TRBV7-8
j_gene: TRBJ2-1
CDR3nt: TGTGCCAGCAGCAAAAGCGGGAGTGGCTACAATGAGCAGTTCTTC
CDR3aa: CASSKSGSGYNEQFF

d_gene: .
abundance: .
v_gene: TRBV6-5
j_gene: TRBJ1-5
CDR3nt: TGTGCCAGCAGGAAGACAGTCGGTAGCAATCAGCCCCAGCATTTT
CDR3aa: CASRKTVGSNQPQHF

d_gene: TRBD2
abundance: few
v_gene: TRBV3-1/TRBV3-2
j_gene: TRBJ2-1
CDR3nt: TGTGCCAGCAGCCAAGTTACGACTAGCGATGAGCAGTTCTTC
CDR3aa: CASSQVTTSDEQFF

d_gene: .
abundance: .
v_gene: TRBV19
j_gene: TRBJ1-4
CDR3nt: TGTGCCAGTATGGGCGCGGATGCAACTAATGAAAAACTGTTTTTT
CDR3aa: CASMGADATNEKLFF

d_gene: TRBD1
abundance: .
v_gene: TRBV30
j_gene: TRBJ1-5
CDR3nt: TGTGCCTGGAGTGATCCCGGGACAGGAGATCAGCCCCAGCATTTT
CDR3aa: CAWSDPGTGDQPQHF

d_gene: .
abundance: .
v_gene: TRBV28
j_gene: TRBJ1-1
CDR3nt: TGTGCCATCAGAACGAACACTGAAGCTTTCTTT
CDR3aa: CAIRTNTEAFF

d_gene: TRBD2
abundance: .
v_gene: TRBV27
j_gene: TRBJ2-7
CDR3nt: TGTGCCAGCAGTTCTCTAGCGGGTTCCTACGAGCAGTACTTC
CDR3aa: CASSSLAGSYEQYF